Reported below is one T cell receptor beta chain. Authors' processing steps: Estimation of nucleated cell counts relied on the amplification of reference gene primers. The data were produced by immunoSEQ multiplex PCR, yet TCRdb's version contains in-frame clones alone and is incomplete. V, J and clone size derive from that table, while D and trimming were established from the DNA sequence. The sample holds 65,000 to 100,000 clones; 88% are singletons and the top ten take nearly 5%. The sample originates from a study of blood T cell repertoires in COVID-19. About the research overall: Italy, Spain and the United States were the sources of the convalescent and acute COVID-19 samples. T cells, B-cell-depleted T cells, or PBMCs supplied cDNA or gDNA.

The V and J ends lost 9 bases and 8 bases respectively, with 12 bases between them. CDR3 size: 12 residues. Germline CDR1 reads SGHRS; CDR2 reads YFSETQ. This receptor was identified in an elderly woman with acute or convalescent COVID-19. The specimen was peripheral blood. The rearrangement joins TRBV5-1 to TRBJ1-6, with D possibly matching TRBD1 (5 bases). CDR3 nucleotides: TGCGCCATCGACAGAGAAGATTCACCCCTCCACTTT. Its translation is CAIDREDSPLHF.